This T cell receptor (beta chain) was captured by sequencing in a study of T cells in Graves' hyperthyroidism and ophthalmopathy. CDR3 length equals 17 residues. Trimming at V came to 1 base and at J to 6 bases, leaving 11 bases not matched to a gene. Germline lookup yields CDR1 DFQATT and CDR2 SNEGSKA (reference sequence). Amplification of TCR beta CDR3 regions was performed using RNA transcripts as template. Primed by the HTBI set, a first-round RT-PCR was run on the TCR CDR3. TCRdb itself ran the multiplex PCR reads through MiXCR, one entry per CDR3 protein. The profile shows some 350,000 distinct CDR3 sequences, around 15% of them singletons. This clonotype came up many times.

V and J are TRBV20-1 and TRBJ2-3; 12 nucleotides align to TRBD2. This clonotype was sampled from a woman in her sixties with Graves' ophthalmopathy. The specimen sequenced was blood. The CDR3: CSARGPQASGRADTQYF. For the CDR3, the DNA is TGCAGTGCTAGAGGGCCCCAAGCTAGCGGGAGGGCCGATACGCAGTATTTT.